A selection of T cell receptor beta chains follows, all from one sample in a study of cytomegalovirus exposure and HLA in healthy donors. Data came from immunoSEQ multiplex PCR; TCRdb stores just in-frame clones and leaves some out. The sample contains fewer than 120,000 clones, approximately 86% of which appear only once. Material: PBMCs. The receptors derive from a man aged 35-49 years in good health and CMV-seronegative. Both conserved end residues are part of each CDR3. D genes are given only for firm matches. Where a row states a size, it is once, few, many or the class of an expanded clone; other rows omit it.

v_gene: TRBV2
j_gene: TRBJ1-3
abundance: -
d_gene: -
CDR3aa: CASSGSTGNTIYF
CDR3nt: TGTGCCAGCAGTGGGAGTACTGGAAACACCATATATTTT

v_gene: TRBV19
j_gene: TRBJ2-7
abundance: -
d_gene: -
CDR3aa: CASSIDLFSGDYEQYF
CDR3nt: TGTGCCAGTAGTATAGATCTTTTTTCCGGGGACTACGAGCAGTACTTC

v_gene: TRBV7-3
j_gene: TRBJ2-1
abundance: -
d_gene: TRBD2
CDR3aa: CASSLGSSGGDNEQFF
CDR3nt: TGTGCCAGCAGCTTAGGGTCTAGCGGGGGGGACAATGAGCAGTTCTTC

v_gene: TRBV5-4
j_gene: TRBJ1-2
abundance: -
d_gene: -
CDR3aa: CASSLPGDYGYTF
CDR3nt: TGTGCCAGCAGCTTGCCGGGGGACTATGGCTACACCTTC

v_gene: TRBV7-2
j_gene: TRBJ1-1
abundance: -
d_gene: -
CDR3aa: CASSLQENTEAFF
CDR3nt: TGTGCCAGCAGCCTACAGGAGAACACTGAAGCTTTCTTT

v_gene: TRBV7-2
j_gene: TRBJ2-3
abundance: -
d_gene: -
CDR3aa: CASSLVGGASTDTQYF
CDR3nt: TGTGCCAGCAGCTTAGTGGGCGGGGCAAGCACAGATACGCAGTATTTT

v_gene: TRBV21-1
j_gene: TRBJ1-1
abundance: once
d_gene: -
CDR3aa: CASSKVQGTMNTEAFF
CDR3nt: TGTGCCAGCAGCAAGGTCCAGGGCACCATGAACACTGAAGCTTTCTTT

v_gene: TRBV30
j_gene: TRBJ1-1
abundance: -
d_gene: -
CDR3aa: CAWSVRGGEAFF
CDR3nt: TGTGCCTGGAGTGTCAGAGGTGGTGAAGCTTTCTTT

v_gene: TRBV28
j_gene: TRBJ1-6
abundance: few
d_gene: -
CDR3aa: CASSPRAAGDSPLHF
CDR3nt: TGTGCCAGCAGTCCTCGAGCGGCCGGGGATTCACCCCTCCACTTT

v_gene: TRBV5-4
j_gene: TRBJ1-1
abundance: -
d_gene: -
CDR3aa: CASSREGNTEAFF
CDR3nt: TGTGCCAGCAGCAGAGAGGGGAACACTGAAGCTTTCTTT

v_gene: TRBV5-1
j_gene: TRBJ1-3
abundance: once
d_gene: -
CDR3aa: CASSLEGALAVGNTIYF
CDR3nt: TGCGCCAGCAGCTTGGAAGGGGCTCTGGCTGTTGGAAACACCATATATTTT

v_gene: TRBV28
j_gene: TRBJ2-5
abundance: -
d_gene: -
CDR3aa: CASSPSYQGTQYF
CDR3nt: TGTGCCAGCAGTCCGAGTTACCAGGGGACCCAGTACTTC

v_gene: TRBV19
j_gene: TRBJ1-6
abundance: -
d_gene: TRBD1
CDR3aa: CASSPRTGSTLHF
CDR3nt: TGTGCCAGTAGTCCACGGACAGGGAGCACCCTCCACTTT

v_gene: TRBV28
j_gene: TRBJ1-1
abundance: -
d_gene: TRBD1
CDR3aa: CASQGDGLMNTEAFF
CDR3nt: TGTGCCAGCCAGGGGGATGGTCTCATGAACACTGAAGCTTTCTTT

v_gene: TRBV29-1
j_gene: TRBJ2-1
abundance: few
d_gene: -
CDR3aa: CSVNRAYNEQFF
CDR3nt: TGCAGCGTTAACAGGGCCTACAATGAGCAGTTCTTC

v_gene: TRBV28
j_gene: TRBJ2-7
abundance: once
d_gene: TRBD1
CDR3aa: CASSFRDRGRKQYF
CDR3nt: TGTGCCAGCAGTTTCCGGGACAGGGGGAGGAAGCAGTACTTC

v_gene: TRBV28
j_gene: TRBJ2-5
abundance: -
d_gene: TRBD1
CDR3aa: CASSLDRAETQYF
CDR3nt: TGTGCCAGCAGTCTCGACAGGGCAGAGACCCAGTACTTC

v_gene: TRBV15
j_gene: TRBJ1-5
abundance: -
d_gene: -
CDR3aa: CATSISSGTSRYQPQHF
CDR3nt: TGTGCCACCAGCATAAGTTCCGGGACATCTCGGTATCAGCCCCAGCATTTT

v_gene: TRBV10-3
j_gene: TRBJ2-3
abundance: -
d_gene: TRBD2
CDR3aa: CAISESAGGSTDTQYF
CDR3nt: TGTGCCATCAGTGAGTCCGCGGGGGGGAGCACAGATACGCAGTATTTT

v_gene: TRBV4-1
j_gene: TRBJ1-5
abundance: -
d_gene: TRBD1
CDR3aa: CASSQVPGGSNQPQHF
CDR3nt: TGCGCCAGCAGCCAAGTCCCAGGGGGAAGCAATCAGCCCCAGCATTTT

v_gene: TRBV6-1
j_gene: TRBJ2-7
abundance: -
d_gene: TRBD2
CDR3aa: CASGELAGYEQYF
CDR3nt: TGTGCCAGCGGTGAACTAGCGGGTTACGAGCAGTACTTC

v_gene: TRBV5-1
j_gene: TRBJ1-1
abundance: -
d_gene: -
CDR3aa: CASSLAAGVNTEAFF
CDR3nt: TGCGCCAGCAGCTTGGCCGCAGGGGTGAACACTGAAGCTTTCTTT

v_gene: TRBV6-1
j_gene: TRBJ2-7
abundance: -
d_gene: -
CDR3aa: CASSEVGDWQYF
CDR3nt: TGTGCCAGCAGTGAAGTCGGAGATTGGCAGTACTTT

v_gene: TRBV4-1
j_gene: TRBJ1-5
abundance: -
d_gene: -
CDR3aa: CASSQDRGQPQHF
CDR3nt: TGCGCCAGCAGCCAAGACAGGGGACAGCCCCAGCATTTT

v_gene: TRBV6-5
j_gene: TRBJ1-1
abundance: -
d_gene: -
CDR3aa: CASSYARVGNTEAFF
CDR3nt: TGTGCCAGCAGTTACGCTCGGGTGGGGAACACTGAAGCTTTCTTT

v_gene: TRBV29-1
j_gene: TRBJ2-2
abundance: -
d_gene: TRBD2
CDR3aa: CSGTRGGGAGELFF
CDR3nt: TGCAGCGGGACCCGGGGCGGGGGGGCCGGGGAGCTGTTTTTT

v_gene: TRBV5-6
j_gene: TRBJ1-1
abundance: -
d_gene: -
CDR3aa: CASSLGADTEAFF
CDR3nt: TGTGCCAGCAGCTTGGGAGCGGACACTGAAGCTTTCTTT

v_gene: TRBV28
j_gene: TRBJ1-2
abundance: -
d_gene: -
CDR3aa: CASSTVYGYTF
CDR3nt: TGTGCCAGCAGCACGGTCTATGGCTACACCTTC

v_gene: TRBV7-9
j_gene: TRBJ2-3
abundance: -
d_gene: TRBD1
CDR3aa: CASSSPGQGVDTQYF
CDR3nt: TGTGCCAGCAGCTCACCGGGACAGGGAGTCGATACGCAGTATTTT

v_gene: TRBV5-1
j_gene: TRBJ2-1
abundance: -
d_gene: -
CDR3aa: CASSLGRKETNEQFF
CDR3nt: TGCGCCAGCAGCCTGGGACGGAAGGAGACCAATGAGCAGTTCTTC

v_gene: TRBV29-1
j_gene: TRBJ1-1
abundance: -
d_gene: -
CDR3aa: CSVDGVDGGMNTEAFF
CDR3nt: TGCAGCGTTGATGGGGTAGATGGGGGCATGAACACTGAAGCTTTCTTT

v_gene: TRBV7-2
j_gene: TRBJ1-5
abundance: -
d_gene: -
CDR3aa: CASSLLLSDQPQHF
CDR3nt: TGTGCCAGCAGCTTACTCCTCAGCGATCAGCCCCAGCATTTT

v_gene: TRBV29-1
j_gene: TRBJ1-5
abundance: -
d_gene: TRBD1
CDR3aa: CSVDPGTGRQHF
CDR3nt: TGCAGCGTTGACCCGGGGACAGGGAGACAGCATTTT

v_gene: TRBV30
j_gene: TRBJ1-1
abundance: -
d_gene: -
CDR3aa: CASSGGGTEAFF
CDR3nt: TGTGCCAGCTCTGGGGGCGGAACTGAAGCTTTCTTT

v_gene: TRBV5-4
j_gene: TRBJ1-1
abundance: -
d_gene: -
CDR3aa: CASSLDGTEAFF
CDR3nt: TGTGCCAGCAGCTTGGACGGCACTGAAGCTTTCTTT

v_gene: TRBV5-8
j_gene: TRBJ1-5
abundance: few
d_gene: -
CDR3aa: CASTRRGFNQPQHF
CDR3nt: TGTGCCAGCACCAGACGGGGGTTCAATCAGCCCCAGCATTTT

v_gene: TRBV29-1
j_gene: TRBJ2-5
abundance: -
d_gene: -
CDR3aa: CSVEGAAETQYF
CDR3nt: TGCAGCGTTGAAGGGGCCGCGGAGACCCAGTACTTC

v_gene: TRBV6-1
j_gene: TRBJ1-2
abundance: -
d_gene: TRBD1
CDR3aa: CASSGTGDSGYTF
CDR3nt: TGTGCCAGCAGTGGGACAGGGGATAGCGGCTACACCTTC

v_gene: TRBV7-9
j_gene: TRBJ1-5
abundance: few
d_gene: -
CDR3aa: CASSLAGGNQPQHF
CDR3nt: TGTGCCAGCAGCTTAGCGGGGGGGAATCAGCCCCAGCATTTT

v_gene: TRBV2
j_gene: TRBJ1-2
abundance: -
d_gene: TRBD1
CDR3aa: CASRTDRPNYGYTF
CDR3nt: TGTGCCAGCAGGACGGACAGGCCTAACTATGGCTACACCTTC

v_gene: TRBV27
j_gene: TRBJ2-3
abundance: -
d_gene: -
CDR3aa: CASSLQVRGLDTQYF
CDR3nt: TGTGCCAGCAGTTTACAAGTCAGAGGGTTGGATACGCAGTATTTT

v_gene: TRBV29-1
j_gene: TRBJ1-1
abundance: -
d_gene: TRBD1
CDR3aa: CSASGTGNTEAFF
CDR3nt: TGCAGCGCCTCCGGGACAGGGAACACTGAAGCTTTCTTT

v_gene: TRBV4-2
j_gene: TRBJ2-1
abundance: -
d_gene: TRBD2
CDR3aa: CASSLSGLAGGQGEQFF
CDR3nt: TGTGCCAGCAGCCTAAGCGGACTAGCGGGGGGGCAGGGTGAGCAGTTCTTC

v_gene: TRBV18
j_gene: TRBJ1-1
abundance: -
d_gene: TRBD1
CDR3aa: CASSFGQGNTEAFF
CDR3nt: TGTGCCAGCTCATTCGGACAGGGGAACACTGAAGCTTTCTTT

v_gene: TRBV6-5
j_gene: TRBJ2-5
abundance: once
d_gene: TRBD1
CDR3aa: CASSYWGQGEETQYF
CDR3nt: TGTGCCAGCAGTTACTGGGGACAGGGAGAAGAGACCCAGTACTTC

v_gene: TRBV29-1
j_gene: TRBJ2-7
abundance: -
d_gene: -
CDR3aa: CSVAGKTYEQYF
CDR3nt: TGCAGCGTTGCAGGGAAGACCTACGAGCAGTACTTC

v_gene: TRBV6-5
j_gene: TRBJ2-5
abundance: -
d_gene: -
CDR3aa: CASSYPGGWYETQYF
CDR3nt: TGTGCCAGCAGTTACCCAGGGGGGTGGTATGAGACCCAGTACTTC